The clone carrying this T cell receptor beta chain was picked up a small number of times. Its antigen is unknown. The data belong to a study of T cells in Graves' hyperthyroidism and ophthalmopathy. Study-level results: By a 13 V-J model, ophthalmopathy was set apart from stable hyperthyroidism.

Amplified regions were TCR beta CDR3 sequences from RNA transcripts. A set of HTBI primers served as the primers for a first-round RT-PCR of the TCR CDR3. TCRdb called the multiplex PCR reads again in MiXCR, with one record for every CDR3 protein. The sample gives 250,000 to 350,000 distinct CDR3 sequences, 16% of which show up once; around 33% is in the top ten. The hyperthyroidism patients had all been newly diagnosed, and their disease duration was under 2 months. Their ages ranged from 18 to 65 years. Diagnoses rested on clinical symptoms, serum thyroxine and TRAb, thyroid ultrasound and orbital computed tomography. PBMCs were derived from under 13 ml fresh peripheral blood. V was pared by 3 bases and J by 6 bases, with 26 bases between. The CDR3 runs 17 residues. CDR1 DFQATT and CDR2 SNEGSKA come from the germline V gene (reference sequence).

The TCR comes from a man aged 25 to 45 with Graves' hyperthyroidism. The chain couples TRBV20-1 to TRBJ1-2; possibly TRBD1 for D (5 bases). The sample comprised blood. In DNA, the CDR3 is TGCAGTGCTAGCTCGCAAGGGGACCCAGGGACGGAGGATGGCTACACCTTC. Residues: CSASSQGDPGTEDGYTF.